This T cell receptor (beta chain) was recovered during a study of T cells in women clearing cervical HPV infection. In the study overall: Cases: HPV16-related CIN3 or worse on histology, 2 invasive cancers. Case blood was drawn a median approximately 150 days after lesion detection.

Sequencing used immunoSEQ multiplex PCR; TCRdb keeps in-frame clones, though not all of them. The listing contains about 31,000 clones. The CDR3 extends over 16 amino acids. From germline, CDR1 is SGHTA and CDR2 FQGTGA. With 4 bases removed from V and 3 bases from J, the gap between germline ends came to 16 bases. For this clone: The read finishes 3 residues shy of the CDR3 end, and the germline J gene is used to complete it.

The chain links TRBV7-3 to TRBJ2-1; D is unresolved. The specimen was blood buffy coat. The TCR comes from a woman between 18 and 75 years old with a cervical HPV16 infection that either progressed to CIN3+ or cleared (not recorded which). CDR3 residues: CASSSQAAVDYNEQFF. CDR3 DNA, as far as it was read: TGTGCCAGCAGCTCCCAGGCCGCCGTGGACTACAATGAG.